A single sample is the source of the 30 T cell receptor beta chains below, sequenced in a study of blood T cell repertoires in COVID-19. Some clones are missing from TCRdb's copy, which holds only in-frame ones; the method was immunoSEQ multiplex PCR. This table has 140,000 or so clones, approximately 73% appearing once. The specimen was peripheral blood. The receptors come from a man aged 60 to 69 with acute or convalescent COVID-19.

This clone was found once. This sequence joins TRBV5-1 and TRBJ1-1, with 7 bases matching TRBD1. In germline, CDR1 is SGHRS, CDR2 YFSETQ. Trimming removed 2 bases from V and 3 bases from J; junction bases left unmatched: 4. The CDR3 length is 14 residues. In DNA, the CDR3 is TGCGCCAGCAGCTTAACAGGGGTGCACACTGAAGCTTTCTTT. Translation: CASSLTGVHTEAFF.

The genes are TRBV7-9 and TRBJ2-7, with D possibly being TRBD2 (5 bases). V was cut by 6 bases and J by 0 bases, with 12 bases left in between. The CDR3 extends over 14 amino acids. Germline V lookup: CDR1 SEHNR, CDR2 FQNEAQ (reference sequence). The CDR3 DNA reads as TGTGCCAGCAGTCCGACTACCCCCTCCTACGAGCAGTACTTC. Translation: CASSPTTPSYEQYF. Using reference TRBV7-9 and TRBJ2-7 for the parts outside the CDR3, the full variable domain is DTGVSQNPRHKITKRGQNVTFRCDPISEHNRLYWYRQTLGQGPEFLTYFQNEAQLEKSRLLSDRFSAERPKGSFSTLEIQRTEQGDSAMYLCASSPTTPSYEQYFGPGTRLTVT.

The chain is built from TRBV19 and TRBJ1-1; 7 bases match TRBD1. Germline V gene sequence: CDR1 LNHDA, CDR2 SQIVND (reference sequence). V shed 4 bases, J shed 4 bases, and the junction held 3 bases outside the gene matches. The CDR3 spans 13 residues. CDR3 region: CASSNTGATEAFF. The CDR3 DNA sequence: TGTGCCAGTAGTAATACAGGGGCCACTGAAGCTTTCTTT.

To note about this clone: At the DNA level, this CDR3 is encoded by other sequences in the same sample as well. The chain carries TRBV5-1 and TRBJ1-1; 8 nucleotides agree with TRBD1. This CDR3 has 14 residues. J gave up 2 bases and V 4 bases, and 4 bases lay outside the gene matches. Germline CDR1 reads SGHRS; CDR2 reads YFSETQ. The chain's CDR3 is CASSHGTGNTEAFF. Here the CDR3 DNA reads TGCGCCAGCAGCCATGGGACAGGAAACACTGAAGCTTTCTTT.

The chain combines TRBV4-2 with TRBJ2-2; 7 nucleotides agree with TRBD2. The germline CDR1 and CDR2 sequences are LGHNA and YNFKEQ. Trimming at V came to 0 bases and at J to 2 bases, leaving 3 bases not matched to a gene. The CDR3 length is 16 residues. The CDR3 sequence: CASSQEPSGNTGELFF. CDR3 DNA: TGTGCCAGCAGCCAAGAGCCTAGCGGCAACACCGGGGAGCTGTTTTTT.

This clone turned up a few times. The V gene is TRBV5-6, the J gene TRBJ2-1; possibly TRBD1 for D (5 bases). The CDR3 has 13 residues. The germline CDR1 and CDR2 sequences are SGHDT and YYEEEE. V lost 2 bases to trimming and J lost 8 bases, with 11 bases between them. CDR3 in DNA: TGTGCCAGCAGCTTCAGGGTAAGAGATGAGCAGTTCTTC. Protein: CASSFRVRDEQFF.

This clone was counted only a few times. CDR3 amino acids: CASSINRARNNEQFF. The CDR3 region has the DNA TGTGCCAGTAGTATCAACAGGGCCCGCAACAATGAGCAGTTCTTC. The chain uses TRBV19 and TRBJ2-1; TRBD1 is a possible D gene (6 bases). CDR1 LNHDA and CDR2 SQIVND come from the germline V gene (reference sequence). CDR3 length: 15 residues. V gave up 3 bases and J gave up 5 bases, with 14 bases separating them. The full variable domain, its missing parts supplied by reference TRBV19 and TRBJ2-1, is DGGITQSPKYLFRKEGQNVTLSCEQNLNHDAMYWYRQDPGQGLRLIYYSQIVNDFQKGDIAEGYSVSREKKESFPLTVTSAQKNPTAFYLCASSINRARNNEQFFGPGTRLTVL.

The chain combines TRBV19 with TRBJ2-5, with 12 bases that match TRBD2. CDR1 is LNHDA and CDR2 is SQIVND in the germline V gene (reference sequence). This CDR3 has 15 amino acids. Unmatched junction bases numbered 3, after V lost 5 bases and J lost 2 bases. Written as DNA, the CDR3 is TGTGCCAGTAGTCTGGGGACTAGCGGGCAAGAGACCCAGTACTTC. This encodes CASSLGTSGQETQYF.

V usage is TRBV5-1 and J usage is TRBJ2-3; TRBD1 might be the D (5 bases). The germline V gene encodes CDR1 SGHRS and CDR2 YFSETQ. V was shortened by 2 bases and J by 1 base, with 8 bases between the two germline ends. This CDR3 is built from 14 residues. The CDR3 sequence is CASSFGAGTDTQYF. The CDR3 DNA sequence: TGCGCCAGCAGCTTTGGGGCGGGCACAGATACGCAGTATTTT.

The rearrangement uses TRBV7-8 and TRBJ1-1, with a weak D call TRBD1 (6 bases). Germline-derived CDR1 and CDR2 are SGHVS and FQNEAQ. V was shortened by 1 base and J by 5 bases, with 17 bases between the two germline ends. The CDR3 spans 16 residues. This CDR3 reads CASSLDWGPAGTEAFF. The CDR3 DNA reads TGTGCCAGCAGCTTAGATTGGGGGCCAGCCGGTACTGAAGCTTTCTTT. The complete variable domain, with remaining parts taken from reference TRBV7-8 and TRBJ1-1, reads GAGVSQSPRYKVAKRGQDVALRCDPISGHVSLFWYQQALGQGPEFLTYFQNEAQLDKSGLPSDRFFAERPEGSVSTLKIQRTQQEDSAVYLCASSLDWGPAGTEAFFGQGTRLTVV.

The V and J genes are TRBV6-2 or TRBV6-3 and TRBJ1-2; possible D gene TRBD1, 5 bases. V was shortened by 0 bases and J by 5 bases, with 13 bases between the two germline ends. This CDR3 spans 15 amino acids. The germline V gene has CDR1 MNHEY and CDR2 SVGEGT. CDR3 DNA: TGTGCCAGCAGTTACTCGATAGGGGCTGGGTATGGCTACACCTTC. This codes for CASSYSIGAGYGYTF.

This clone was seen a handful of times. The chain combines TRBV2 with TRBJ2-1; perhaps TRBD2 as D (7 bases). Germline-derived CDR1 and CDR2 are SNHLY and FYNNEI. The V end lost 7 bases, the J end lost 8 bases, and 21 bases lay between the germline ends. CDR3 length equals 15 residues. This CDR3 reads CASTESRGGGYEQFF. The CDR3 DNA is TGTGCCAGCACCGAAAGCAGAGGCGGGGGCTATGAGCAGTTCTTC.

This clone was detected only a few times. The chain has TRBV5-8 and TRBJ2-3; D call uncertain. The CDR3 loop spans 15 amino acids. V dropped 1 base and J dropped 2 bases, with 11 bases sitting between them. Germline values: CDR1 SGHTS, CDR2 YDEGEE. The CDR3 reads CASSLSQAYTDTQYF. CDR3 DNA sequence: TGTGCCAGCAGCTTGTCTCAGGCGTACACAGATACGCAGTATTTT.

The rearrangement joins TRBV11-2 to TRBJ1-3; unclear D gene. CDR3 length: 17 residues. V lost 5 bases to trimming and J lost 0 bases, with 17 bases between them. The germline CDR1 and CDR2 sequences are SGHAT and FQNNGV. CDR3 sequence: CASSLTAGGHSGNTIYF. The CDR3 DNA reads TGTGCCAGCAGCCTAACGGCGGGCGGTCACTCTGGAAACACCATATATTTT. Using reference TRBV11-2 and TRBJ1-3 for the parts outside the CDR3, the full variable domain is EAGVAQSPRYKIIEKRQSVAFWCNPISGHATLYWYQQILGQGPKLLIQFQNNGVVDDSQLPKDRFSAERLKGVDSTLKIQPAKLEDSAVYLCASSLTAGGHSGNTIYFGEGSWLTVV.

The chain combines TRBV6-5 with TRBJ1-2; D is uncertain. The ends were cut back, 7 bases at V and 6 bases at J, with 12 bases in the middle. The germline CDR1 and CDR2 sequences are MNHEY and SVGAGI. CDR3 size: 12 residues. Here the CDR3 reads CASTLSRDGYTF. Here the CDR3 DNA reads TGTGCCAGCACCCTGTCCCGAGATGGCTACACCTTC.

The table lists this clone with many counts. The J gene is TRBJ1-5, the V gene TRBV19, with 9 bases fitting TRBD1. CDR1 LNHDA and CDR2 SQIVND come from the germline V gene (reference sequence). The length of the CDR3 is 15 residues. The V segment lost 4 bases and the J segment 2 bases; nucleotides outside the gene matches: 3. The CDR3 bases are TGTGCCAGTAGTAGGGGACAGGGAGGCAATCAGCCCCAGCATTTT. Protein product: CASSRGQGGNQPQHF.

This clone is labeled as medium-sized. The gene calls are TRBV30 and TRBJ2-1; 7 bases are shared with TRBD2. V was pared by 7 bases and J by 1 base, with 10 bases of the junction left unmatched. Looked up from germline, CDR1 is GTSNPN and CDR2 is SVGIG (reference sequence). The CDR3 is made up of 15 amino acids. The CDR3 coding sequence is TGTGCCTACGGGGTGGGAGGGCCTTCCTACAATGAGCAGTTCTTC. Its protein product is CAYGVGGPSYNEQFF.

The genes are TRBV18 and TRBJ2-2, with TRBD2 as a possible D gene (6 bases). The V gene lost 0 bases and the J gene lost 6 bases, with 8 bases spanning the gap. Germline loops: CDR1 KGHSH, CDR2 LQKENI. The CDR3 covers 14 residues. The CDR3 region has the DNA TGTGCCAGCTCACCACCTCGGGGGTCCGGGGAGCTGTTTTTT. Translated, it gives CASSPPRGSGELFF.

The rearrangement uses TRBV3-1 (or the pseudogene TRBV3-2) and TRBJ2-1; 8 bases are a match to TRBD1. Germline V CDR1 and CDR2: LGHDT, YNNKEL (reference sequence). This CDR3 has 15 residues. With 0 bases clipped from V and 7 bases from J, the junction kept 5 bases outside the gene matches. This CDR3 is CASSQEGQGVNEQFF. The CDR3 bases are TGTGCCAGCAGCCAAGAAGGACAGGGAGTGAATGAGCAGTTCTTC.

This chain joins TRBV19 and TRBJ2-3; 8 bases match TRBD1. V was pared by 5 bases and J by 5 bases, with 15 bases of the junction left unmatched. Per the germline V gene, CDR1 is LNHDA and CDR2 is SQIVND (reference sequence). The CDR3 runs 17 residues. CDR3 sequence (DNA): TGTGCCAGTAGTCCTTTCTTTGGGACAGGCAATCGAGATACGCAGTATTTT. This translates into CASSPFFGTGNRDTQYF.

CDR3 DNA: TGTGCCAGCAGCGCCGGAGGAGCGGGAGGAAGGCAGTACTTC. It yields the protein CASSAGGAGGRQYF. This sequence joins TRBV9 and TRBJ2-7; 9 bases line up with TRBD2. V lost 3 bases to trimming and J lost 9 bases; unmatched junction nucleotides: 10. This CDR3 spans 14 amino acids. Germline loops: CDR1 SGDLS, CDR2 YYNGEE. Drawing the rest from reference TRBV9 and TRBJ2-7, the complete variable domain is DSGVTQTPKHLITATGQRVTLRCSPRSGDLSVYWYQQSLDQGLQFLIQYYNGEERAKGNILERFSAQQFPDLHSELNLSSLELGDSALYFCASSAGGAGGRQYFGPGTRLTVT.

This chain joins TRBV10-2 and TRBJ2-1; 8 nucleotides line up with TRBD1. Germline V gene data show CDR1 as WSHSY and CDR2 as SAAADI. CDR3 length equals 12 residues. J was trimmed by 6 bases and V by 6 bases; bases with no gene match: 1. CDR3 nucleotide sequence: TGCGCCAGCAGGGACAGGGTCAATGAGCAGTTCTTC. Protein sequence: CASRDRVNEQFF.

This clone turned up a few times. CDR3 sequence reads: CASSWDFHEQFF. The CDR3 DNA is TGTGCCAGCAGTTGGGACTTCCATGAGCAGTTCTTC. The rearrangement joins TRBV2 to TRBJ2-1, with D maybe TRBD2 (6 bases). Germline CDR1 reads SNHLY; CDR2 reads FYNNEI. This CDR3 is 12 amino acids long. Deletions cut 5 bases from V and 8 bases from J, with 10 bases between.

The DNA of the CDR3 is TGTGCCAGCAGCCTAGCTGGACAGCCAGAGACCCAGTACTTC. Translating gives CASSLAGQPETQYF. V usage is TRBV3-1 (or the pseudogene TRBV3-2) and J usage is TRBJ2-5, with a weak D call TRBD1 (6 bases). The ends were cut back, 4 bases at V and 4 bases at J, with 13 bases in the middle. CDR3 length equals 14 residues. The V gene's germline CDR1 is LGHDT and CDR2 YNNKEL (reference sequence).

This sequence joins TRBV6-1 and TRBJ1-4; TRBD1 matches at 8 bases. V gave up 6 bases and J gave up 8 bases; unmatched junction bases: 5. Germline V gives CDR1 MNHNS, CDR2 SASEGT. The CDR3 runs 13 residues. The CDR3 nucleotides are TGTGCCAGCAGGACAGGGGCCGAGGAAAAACTGTTTTTT. This codes for CASRTGAEEKLFF.

This clone was picked up a small number of times. This chain connects TRBV28 to TRBJ1-6; no firm D call. The germline V gene has CDR1 MDHEN and CDR2 SYDVKM. V was cut by 0 bases and J by 5 bases, with 8 bases left in between. This CDR3 is built from 15 residues. The CDR3 bases are TGTGCCAGCAGTTTATGGGGCCTGAATAATTCACCCCTCCACTTT. This translates into CASSLWGLNNSPLHF.

The chain recombines TRBV9 with TRBJ1-4, with a weak D call TRBD1 (6 bases). The CDR3 has 12 residues. Trimming left V 4 bases short and J 8 bases short, with 9 bases between. CDR1 and CDR2 (germline): SGDLS, YYNGEE. The CDR3 nucleotides read TGTGCCAGCAGCACAGGACAGGAAAAACTGTTTTTT. Its translation: CASSTGQEKLFF.

V and J are TRBV7-3 and TRBJ2-3; perhaps TRBD2 as D (6 bases). CDR1 is SGHTA, CDR2 FQGTGA, per germline. V lost 1 base and J 1 base, leaving 21 bases between the germline ends. The CDR3 runs to 19 residues. CDR3: CASSLIGGGGISGTDTQYF. The CDR3 DNA reads TGTGCCAGCAGCTTAATCGGTGGCGGCGGGATATCGGGCACAGATACGCAGTATTTT.

The chain joins TRBV25-1 to TRBJ1-5; 12 nucleotides align to TRBD1. The V segment lost 4 bases and the J segment 7 bases; nucleotides outside the gene matches: 11. Per the germline V gene, CDR1 is MGHDK and CDR2 is SYGVNS. The CDR3 extends over 17 amino acids. As DNA, the CDR3 is TGTGCCAGCAGTGGAAGGCCGGGACAGGGGGCTGAACAGCCCCAGCATTTT. It yields the protein CASSGRPGQGAEQPQHF.

This sequence joins TRBV15 and TRBJ1-5; D is possibly TRBD1 (6 bases). Trimming left V 11 bases short and J 3 bases short, with 17 bases between. Germline V CDR1 and CDR2: LNHNV, YYDKDF (reference sequence). The CDR3 covers 14 residues. CDR3 nucleotides: TGTGCCGTAGGCCTCCGGGACAACAATCAGCCCCAGCATTTT. Its translation is CAVGLRDNNQPQHF.